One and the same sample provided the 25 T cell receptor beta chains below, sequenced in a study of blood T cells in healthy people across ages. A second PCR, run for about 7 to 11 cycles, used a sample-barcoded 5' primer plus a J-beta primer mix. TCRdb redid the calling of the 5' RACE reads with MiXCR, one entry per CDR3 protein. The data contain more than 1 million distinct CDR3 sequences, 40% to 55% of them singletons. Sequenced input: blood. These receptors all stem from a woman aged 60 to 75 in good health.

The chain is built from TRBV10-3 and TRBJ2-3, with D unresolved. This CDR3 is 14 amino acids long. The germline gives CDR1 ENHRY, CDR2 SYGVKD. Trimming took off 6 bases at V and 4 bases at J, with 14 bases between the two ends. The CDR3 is CAIRRDKFPDTQYF. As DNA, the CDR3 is TGTGCCATCAGAAGAGATAAGTTCCCAGATACGCAGTATTTT.

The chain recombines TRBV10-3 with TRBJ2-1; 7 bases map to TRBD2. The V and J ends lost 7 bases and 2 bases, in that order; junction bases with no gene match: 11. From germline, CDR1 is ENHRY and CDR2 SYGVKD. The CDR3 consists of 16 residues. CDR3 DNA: TGTGCCATCACCCTAACTAGCGACAGACCCTACAATGAGCAGTTCTTC. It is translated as CAITLTSDRPYNEQFF.

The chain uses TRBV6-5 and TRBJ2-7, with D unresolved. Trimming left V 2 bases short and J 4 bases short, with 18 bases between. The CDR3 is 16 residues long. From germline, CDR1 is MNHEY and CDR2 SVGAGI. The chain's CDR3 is CASSYGLRSPRYEQYF. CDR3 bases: TGTGCCAGCAGTTACGGGTTGAGGTCCCCGAGATACGAGCAGTACTTC.

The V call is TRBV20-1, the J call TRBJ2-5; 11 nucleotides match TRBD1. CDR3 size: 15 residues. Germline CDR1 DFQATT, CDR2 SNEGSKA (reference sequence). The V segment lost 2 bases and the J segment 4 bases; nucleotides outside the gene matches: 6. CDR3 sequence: CSARPPGQGGETQYF. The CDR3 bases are TGCAGTGCTAGACCCCCGGGACAGGGGGGAGAGACCCAGTACTTC.

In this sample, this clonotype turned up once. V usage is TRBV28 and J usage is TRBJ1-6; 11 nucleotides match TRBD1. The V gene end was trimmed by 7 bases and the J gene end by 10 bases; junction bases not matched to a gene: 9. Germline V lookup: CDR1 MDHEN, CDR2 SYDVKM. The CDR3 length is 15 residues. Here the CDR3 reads CASKPTGTGGSPLHF. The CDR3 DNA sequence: TGTGCCAGCAAGCCTACCGGGACAGGGGGATCACCCCTCCACTTT.

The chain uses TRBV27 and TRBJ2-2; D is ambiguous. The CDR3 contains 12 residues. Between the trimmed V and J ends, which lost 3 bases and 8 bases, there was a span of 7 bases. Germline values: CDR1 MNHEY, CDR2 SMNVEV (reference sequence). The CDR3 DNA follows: TGTGCCAGCAGTTTCGCCCGGGGGGAGCTGTTTTTT. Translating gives CASSFARGELFF.

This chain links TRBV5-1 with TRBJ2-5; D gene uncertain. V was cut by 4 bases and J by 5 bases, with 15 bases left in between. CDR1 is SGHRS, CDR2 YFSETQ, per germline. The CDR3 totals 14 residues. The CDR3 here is CASSPASDGETQYF. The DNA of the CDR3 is TGCGCCAGCAGCCCGGCAAGCGATGGGGAGACCCAGTACTTC.

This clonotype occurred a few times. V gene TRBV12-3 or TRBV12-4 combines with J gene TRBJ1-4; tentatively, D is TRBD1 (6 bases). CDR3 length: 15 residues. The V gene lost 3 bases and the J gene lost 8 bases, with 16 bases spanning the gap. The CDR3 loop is CASSLDSLAREKLFF. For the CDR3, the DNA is TGTGCCAGCAGTTTGGACAGCTTAGCTCGAGAAAAACTGTTTTTT.

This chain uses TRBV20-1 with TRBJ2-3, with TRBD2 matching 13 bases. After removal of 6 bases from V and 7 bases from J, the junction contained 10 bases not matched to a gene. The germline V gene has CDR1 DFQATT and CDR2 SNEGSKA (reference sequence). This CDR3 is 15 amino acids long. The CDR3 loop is CSAQGTSGNANTQYF. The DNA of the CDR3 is TGCAGTGCCCAAGGGACTAGCGGGAACGCCAATACGCAGTATTTT.

As DNA, the CDR3 is TGTGCCAGCAGCGCGTACCAAGAGACCCAGTTCTTC. Translating it yields CASSAYQETQFF. V is TRBV7-9 and J is TRBJ2-1; D is undetermined. The CDR3 has 12 amino acids. Deletions cut 5 bases from V and 13 bases from J, with 15 bases between. CDR1 and CDR2 (germline): SEHNR, FQNEAQ (reference sequence).

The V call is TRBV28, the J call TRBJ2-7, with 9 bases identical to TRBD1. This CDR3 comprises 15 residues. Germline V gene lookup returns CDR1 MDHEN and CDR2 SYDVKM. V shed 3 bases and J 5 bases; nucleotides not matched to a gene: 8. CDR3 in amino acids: CASSFPTGGADEQYF. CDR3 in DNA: TGTGCCAGCAGTTTCCCGACAGGGGGTGCCGACGAGCAGTACTTC. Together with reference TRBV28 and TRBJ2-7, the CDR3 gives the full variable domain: DVKVTQSSRYLVKRTGEKVFLECVQDMDHENMFWYRQDPGLGLRLIYFSYDVKMKEKGDIPEGYSVSREKKERFSLILESASTNQTSMYLCASSFPTGGADEQYFGPGTRLTVT.

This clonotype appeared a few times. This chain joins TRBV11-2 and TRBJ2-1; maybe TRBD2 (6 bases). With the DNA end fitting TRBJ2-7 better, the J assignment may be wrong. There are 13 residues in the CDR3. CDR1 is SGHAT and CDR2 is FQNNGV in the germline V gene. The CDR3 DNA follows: TGTGCCAGCAGCTTAGGGCCGGGGGACGAGCAGTACTTC. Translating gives CASSLGPGDEQYF.

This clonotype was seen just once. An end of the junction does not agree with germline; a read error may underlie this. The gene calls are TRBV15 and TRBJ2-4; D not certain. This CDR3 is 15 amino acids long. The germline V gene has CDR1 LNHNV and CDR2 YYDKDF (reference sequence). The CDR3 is CATRREPLAKNIQYF. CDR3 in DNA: TGTGCCACCAGAAGAGAGCCCTTAGCCAAAAACATTCAGTACTTC.

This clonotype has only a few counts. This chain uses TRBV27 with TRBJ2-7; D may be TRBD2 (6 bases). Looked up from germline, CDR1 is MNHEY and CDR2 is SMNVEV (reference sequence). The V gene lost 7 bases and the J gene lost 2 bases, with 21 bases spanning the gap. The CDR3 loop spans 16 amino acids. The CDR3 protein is CASILPTSQSTYEQYF. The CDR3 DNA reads TGTGCCAGCATCCTCCCGACTAGTCAGAGTACCTACGAGCAGTACTTC.

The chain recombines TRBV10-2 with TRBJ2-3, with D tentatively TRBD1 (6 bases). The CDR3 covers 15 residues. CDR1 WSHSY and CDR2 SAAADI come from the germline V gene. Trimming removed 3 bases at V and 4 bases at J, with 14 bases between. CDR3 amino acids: CASSDRQGIADTQYF. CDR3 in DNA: TGCGCCAGCAGTGATCGGCAGGGGATTGCAGATACGCAGTATTTT.

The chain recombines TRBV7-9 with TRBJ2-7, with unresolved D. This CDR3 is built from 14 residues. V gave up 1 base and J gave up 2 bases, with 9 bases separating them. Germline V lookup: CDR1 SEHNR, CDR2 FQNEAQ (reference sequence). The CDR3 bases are TGTGCCAGCAGCTTAGAACCCATCACCTACGAGCAGTACTTC. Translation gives CASSLEPITYEQYF.

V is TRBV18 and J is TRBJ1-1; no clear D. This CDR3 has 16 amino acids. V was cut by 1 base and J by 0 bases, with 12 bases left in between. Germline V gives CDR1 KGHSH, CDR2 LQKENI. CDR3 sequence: CASSPQGPALNTEAFF. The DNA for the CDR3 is TGTGCCAGCTCACCACAGGGTCCAGCCCTGAACACTGAAGCTTTCTTT. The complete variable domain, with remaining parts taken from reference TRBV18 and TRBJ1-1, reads NAGVMQNPRHLVRRRGQEARLRCSPMKGHSHVYWYRQLPEEGLKFMVYLQKENIIDESGMPKERFSAEFPKEGPSILRIQQVVRGDSAAYFCASSPQGPALNTEAFFGQGTRLTVV.

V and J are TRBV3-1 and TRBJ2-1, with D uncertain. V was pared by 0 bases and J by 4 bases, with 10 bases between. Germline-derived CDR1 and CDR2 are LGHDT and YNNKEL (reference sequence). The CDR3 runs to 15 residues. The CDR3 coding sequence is TGTGCCAGCAGCCAAGATGTGACACCTTACAATGAGCAGTTCTTC. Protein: CASSQDVTPYNEQFF.

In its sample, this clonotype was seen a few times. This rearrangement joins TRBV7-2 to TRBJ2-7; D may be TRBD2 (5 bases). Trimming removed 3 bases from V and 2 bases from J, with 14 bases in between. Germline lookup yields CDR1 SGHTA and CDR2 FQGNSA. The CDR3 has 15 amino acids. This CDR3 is CASSFSPAATYEQYF. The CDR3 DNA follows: TGTGCCAGCAGCTTCTCCCCAGCGGCCACCTACGAGCAGTACTTC.

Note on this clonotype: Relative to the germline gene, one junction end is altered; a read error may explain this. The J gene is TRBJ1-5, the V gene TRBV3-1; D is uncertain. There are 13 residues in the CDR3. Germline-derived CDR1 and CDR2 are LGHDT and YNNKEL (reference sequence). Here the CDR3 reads CASSQKGNQPRHF. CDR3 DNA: TGTGCCAGCAGCCAGAAAGGTAATCAGCCCCGGCATTTT.

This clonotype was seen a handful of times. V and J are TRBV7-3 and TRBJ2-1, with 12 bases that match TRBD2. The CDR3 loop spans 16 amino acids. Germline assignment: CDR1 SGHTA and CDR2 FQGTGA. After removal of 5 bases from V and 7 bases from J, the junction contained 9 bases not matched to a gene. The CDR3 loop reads CASSPARLAGGNEQFF. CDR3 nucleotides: TGTGCCAGCAGCCCCGCACGGCTAGCGGGAGGGAATGAGCAGTTCTTC.

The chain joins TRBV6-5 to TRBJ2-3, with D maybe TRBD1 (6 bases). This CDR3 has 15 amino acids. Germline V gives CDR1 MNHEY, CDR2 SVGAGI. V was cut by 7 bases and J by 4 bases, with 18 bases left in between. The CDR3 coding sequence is TGTGCCAGCAAACCGAGACAGGTCAATCCAGATACGCAGTATTTT. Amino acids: CASKPRQVNPDTQYF.

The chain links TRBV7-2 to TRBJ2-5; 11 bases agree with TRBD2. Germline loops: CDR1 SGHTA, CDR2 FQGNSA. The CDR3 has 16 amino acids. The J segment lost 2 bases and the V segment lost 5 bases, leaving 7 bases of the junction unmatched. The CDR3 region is CASSTPGLAEQETQYF. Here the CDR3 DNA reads TGTGCCAGCAGCACCCCGGGACTAGCGGAACAAGAGACCCAGTACTTC. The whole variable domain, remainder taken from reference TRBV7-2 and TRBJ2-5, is GAGVSQSPSNKVTEKGKDVELRCDPISGHTALYWYRQSLGQGLEFLIYFQGNSAPDKSGLPSDRFSAERTGGSVSTLTIQRTQQEDSAVYLCASSTPGLAEQETQYFGPGTRLLVL.

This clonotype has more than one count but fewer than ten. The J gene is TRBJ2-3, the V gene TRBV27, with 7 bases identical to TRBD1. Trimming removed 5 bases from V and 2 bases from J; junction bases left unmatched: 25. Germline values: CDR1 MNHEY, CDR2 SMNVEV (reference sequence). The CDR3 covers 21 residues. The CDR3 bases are TGTGCCAGCAGTCGGATCCGGACAGGCGCCTCCCGGCTCCCCCCCACAGATACGCAGTATTTT. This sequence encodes CASSRIRTGASRLPPTDTQYF.

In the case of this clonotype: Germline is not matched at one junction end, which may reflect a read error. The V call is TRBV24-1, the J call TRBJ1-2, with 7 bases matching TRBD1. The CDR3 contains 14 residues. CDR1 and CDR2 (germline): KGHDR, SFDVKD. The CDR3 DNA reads TGTGTCACCAGCGATGGGGACAGTAGCTATGGCTACACCTTC. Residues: CVTSDGDSSYGYTF.